The 23 T cell receptor beta chains below come from one sample, sequenced in a study of long-term antiretroviral therapy in people with HIV. Sequencing relied on immunoSEQ assay v3.0, run at survey level. Profiling relied on immunoSEQ multiplex PCR, and the TCRdb table lists in-frame clones only, not all of them. The sample records 15,000 to 20,000 clones, around four fifths being singletons. The starting material was unsorted PBMCs, obtained 0.3 years after starting antiretroviral therapy. The receptors originated from a man between 18 and 35 years old with HIV.

The chain has TRBV13 and TRBJ2-4; D unclear. Trimming stripped 4 bases from V and 1 base from J, with 11 bases between. This CDR3 region has 15 residues. Germline lookup yields CDR1 PRHDT and CDR2 FYEKMQ (reference sequence). This CDR3 reads CASSSYSWAKNIQYF. The DNA of the CDR3 is TGTGCCAGCAGCTCATACAGTTGGGCCAAAAACATTCAGTACTTC.

The rearrangement links TRBV28 to TRBJ1-3; possibly TRBD1 for D (5 bases). Germline CDR1 MDHEN, CDR2 SYDVKM. The CDR3 extends over 14 amino acids. V shed 6 bases and J shed 0 bases, with 9 bases lying between them. CDR3 protein: CASRQGSSGNTIYF. CDR3 nucleotide sequence: TGTGCCAGCAGGCAGGGTTCCTCTGGAAACACCATATATTTT.

Only a few counts were recorded for this clone. This chain links TRBV5-1 with TRBJ1-1, with D unclear. CDR3 length: 12 amino acids. The V and J ends lost 4 bases and 2 bases respectively, with 6 bases between them. Germline CDR1 is SGHRS and CDR2 is YFSETQ. The CDR3 nucleotides read TGCGCCAGCAGCCTAGACAACACTGAAGCTTTCTTT. Translation: CASSLDNTEAFF.

The J gene is TRBJ2-3, the V gene TRBV30; no firm D call. Trimming took 3 bases from V and 3 from J, leaving 7 bases between them. The CDR3 totals 12 residues. The germline V gene has CDR1 GTSNPN and CDR2 SVGIG (reference sequence). The CDR3 bases are TGTGCCTGGAGCCCTCATACAGATACGCAGTATTTT. This sequence encodes CAWSPHTDTQYF.

The chain combines TRBV5-1 with TRBJ2-4; 9 nucleotides match TRBD1. The CDR3 length is 15 residues. Germline-derived CDR1 and CDR2 are SGHRS and YFSETQ. V shed 3 bases and J 9 bases; nucleotides not matched to a gene: 10. This CDR3 is CASSSPGTGLTIQYF. The CDR3 region has the DNA TGCGCCAGCAGCTCACCAGGGACAGGGTTGACCATTCAGTACTTC.

This chain links TRBV6-5 with TRBJ1-1; 8 bases fit TRBD1. There are 14 residues in the CDR3. Germline assignment: CDR1 MNHEY and CDR2 SVGAGI. The J segment lost 5 bases and the V segment lost 6 bases, leaving 8 bases of the junction unmatched. The CDR3 nucleotides read TGTGCCAGCAGCCCGGGACAGGCATGGACTGAAGCTTTCTTT. As protein: CASSPGQAWTEAFF.

The V gene is TRBV19, the J gene TRBJ2-2; D not resolved. Trimming shortened V by 3 bases and J by 2 bases, and 10 bases separated the two germline ends. CDR1 LNHDA and CDR2 SQIVND come from the germline V gene (reference sequence). This CDR3 comprises 15 residues. The CDR3 protein is CASSIWFANTGELFF. Written as DNA, the CDR3 is TGTGCCAGTAGTATTTGGTTCGCCAACACCGGGGAGCTGTTTTTT.

The V gene is TRBV4-1, the J gene TRBJ1-2, with D unresolved. Trimming took 0 bases from V and 8 from J, leaving 16 bases between them. Germline CDR1 and CDR2: MGHRA and YSYEKL. The CDR3 spans 15 residues. The CDR3 nucleotides read TGCGCCAGCAGCCAAGAATTGATGGAGACGGGGGGCTACACCTTC. Amino acids: CASSQELMETGGYTF.

This clone showed up just once. V and J are TRBV11-3 and TRBJ2-5, with D maybe TRBD2 (5 bases). Germline V gene sequence: CDR1 SGHNT, CDR2 YENEEA. Trimming pared 5 bases from V and 1 base from J, leaving 17 bases between. CDR3 length: 16 residues. The CDR3 bases are TGTGCCAGCAGCCTCTCCTCTAGCTTGGGCCAAGAGACCCAGTACTTC. It is translated as CASSLSSSLGQETQYF.

This clone was picked up one time. The genes are TRBV9 and TRBJ2-1; TRBD2 agrees at 11 bases. Germline V CDR1 and CDR2: SGDLS, YYNGEE. The CDR3 is 15 amino acids. The J segment lost 4 bases and the V segment lost 7 bases, leaving 7 bases of the junction unmatched. Written as DNA, the CDR3 is TGTGCCAGCCAGCTCGGGACTAGCGGTTACAATGAGCAGTTCTTC. Protein: CASQLGTSGYNEQFF.

V is TRBV28 and J is TRBJ1-6, with 8 nucleotides matching TRBD1. V was pared by 10 bases and J by 4 bases, with 12 bases of the junction left unmatched. The CDR3 totals 16 residues. The germline CDR1 and CDR2 sequences are MDHEN and SYDVKM. CDR3 coding DNA: TGTGCCACCGGAGAGACAGGGGTCGATTATAATTCACCCCTCCACTTT. This gives the protein CATGETGVDYNSPLHF. Combining the CDR3 with reference TRBV28 and TRBJ1-6 gives the whole variable domain DVKVTQSSRYLVKRTGEKVFLECVQDMDHENMFWYRQDPGLGLRLIYFSYDVKMKEKGDIPEGYSVSREKKERFSLILESASTNQTSMYLCATGETGVDYNSPLHFGNGTRLTVT.

The J gene is TRBJ2-3, the V gene TRBV19; D may match TRBD1 or TRBD2 (5 bases each). The V end lost 5 bases, the J end lost 3 bases, and 15 bases lay between the germline ends. Germline assignment: CDR1 LNHDA and CDR2 SQIVND (reference sequence). This CDR3 contains 15 residues. CDR3 loop: CASSGQEGLTDTQYF. CDR3 sequence (DNA): TGTGCCAGTAGTGGGCAAGAGGGGTTAACAGATACGCAGTATTTT.

V gene TRBV5-8 combines with J gene TRBJ2-3; D gene unclear. Looked up from germline, CDR1 is SGHTS and CDR2 is YDEGEE. The V end lost 0 bases, the J end lost 2 bases, and 7 bases lay between the germline ends. The length of the CDR3 is 14 residues. The CDR3 DNA reads as TGTGCCAGCAGCTTGGCGCTTTACACAGATACGCAGTATTTT. It is translated as CASSLALYTDTQYF.

This clone was counted once. V gene TRBV6-6 combines with J gene TRBJ2-7, with 8 bases matching TRBD1. Germline values: CDR1 MNHNY, CDR2 SVGAGI (reference sequence). The V gene end was trimmed by 3 bases and the J gene end by 3 bases; junction bases not matched to a gene: 7. The CDR3 runs to 15 residues. The CDR3 nucleotides read TGTGCCAGCAGTTATCCTCGGACAGGGAACTACGAGCAGTACTTC. Encoded protein: CASSYPRTGNYEQYF.

V is TRBV28 and J is TRBJ1-1; D call uncertain. V shed 5 bases and J shed 0 bases, with 10 bases lying between them. The CDR3 is 14 amino acids. Germline loops: CDR1 MDHEN, CDR2 SYDVKM. The CDR3, as DNA: TGTGCCAGCAGTCCCGACACTATGAACACTGAAGCTTTCTTT. Its translation: CASSPDTMNTEAFF.

V usage is TRBV6-5 and J usage is TRBJ2-7; the match to TRBD1 covers 9 bases. V shed 8 bases and J 1 base; nucleotides not matched to a gene: 9. CDR3 size: 15 residues. The V gene's germline CDR1 is MNHEY and CDR2 SVGAGI. CDR3 coding DNA: TGTGCCAGCCAGATTGACAGGGGGGTTTCCTACGAGCAGTACTTC. Protein: CASQIDRGVSYEQYF.

The chain recombines TRBV7-9 with TRBJ2-3; possibly TRBD1 or TRBD2 for D (5 bases each). Germline CDR1 reads SEHNR; CDR2 reads FQNEAQ (reference sequence). This CDR3 has 16 residues. The V end lost 0 bases, the J end lost 4 bases, and 14 bases lay between the germline ends. CDR3 nucleotide sequence: TGTGCCAGCAGCTTAGCCGTTGGGGCGGGTGCAGATACGCAGTATTTT. Its translation is CASSLAVGAGADTQYF.

This chain connects TRBV7-9 to TRBJ2-3; 10 nucleotides align to TRBD2. J was trimmed by 5 bases and V by 5 bases; bases with no gene match: 10. CDR1 SEHNR and CDR2 FQNEAQ come from the germline V gene (reference sequence). The CDR3 covers 16 residues. CDR3 loop: CASSPRASGGEDTQYF. In DNA form, the CDR3 reads TGTGCCAGCAGCCCAAGGGCTAGCGGGGGCGAAGATACGCAGTATTTT.

The V call is TRBV5-1, the J call TRBJ2-5, with 15 nucleotides matching TRBD2. V trimming: 4 bases; J trimming: 5 bases; junction bases outside the gene matches: 6. The CDR3 has 16 residues. In germline, CDR1 is SGHRS, CDR2 YFSETQ. The CDR3 DNA follows: TGCGCCAGCAGCGCGGGACTAGCGGGGGGAATGGAGACCCAGTACTTC. The encoded protein is CASSAGLAGGMETQYF.

This chain uses TRBV30 with TRBJ1-1; 9 bases match TRBD1. Trimming cost V 2 bases and J 5 bases; bases outside gene matches: 3. This CDR3 region has 13 residues. Germline CDR1 reads GTSNPN; CDR2 reads SVGIG (reference sequence). In DNA, the CDR3 is TGTGCCTGGAGTTGGACAGGGGTAACTGAAGCTTTCTTT. Amino acid sequence: CAWSWTGVTEAFF.

V usage is TRBV15 and J usage is TRBJ2-5; the D gene could be TRBD1 or TRBD2 (5 bases each). In germline, CDR1 is LNHNV, CDR2 YYDKDF (reference sequence). The CDR3 is 15 amino acids. V was cut by 8 bases and J by 5 bases, with 21 bases left in between. The CDR3 DNA reads TGTGCCACCCGGTATAAGTTCGGGGCAAGTGAGACCCAGTACTTC. Translated: CATRYKFGASETQYF.

This chain joins TRBV6-5 and TRBJ2-7; TRBD2 is a possible D gene (5 bases). The CDR3 is 13 residues long. Trimming took 0 bases from V and 6 from J, leaving 9 bases between them. CDR1 and CDR2 from the germline V gene are MNHEY and SVGAGI. The CDR3 nucleotides read TGTGCCAGCAGTTACTCGCGTCTAGCCGAGCAGTACTTC. It translates to CASSYSRLAEQYF.

The gene calls are TRBV9 and TRBJ2-7; D might be TRBD1 (6 bases). Trimming removed 1 base at V and 6 bases at J, with 17 bases between. Germline V gives CDR1 SGDLS, CDR2 YYNGEE. The CDR3 spans 15 residues. CDR3 sequence: CASSVRDTAGGEQYF. DNA for the CDR3: TGTGCCAGCAGCGTACGGGACACTGCGGGTGGCGAGCAGTACTTC.